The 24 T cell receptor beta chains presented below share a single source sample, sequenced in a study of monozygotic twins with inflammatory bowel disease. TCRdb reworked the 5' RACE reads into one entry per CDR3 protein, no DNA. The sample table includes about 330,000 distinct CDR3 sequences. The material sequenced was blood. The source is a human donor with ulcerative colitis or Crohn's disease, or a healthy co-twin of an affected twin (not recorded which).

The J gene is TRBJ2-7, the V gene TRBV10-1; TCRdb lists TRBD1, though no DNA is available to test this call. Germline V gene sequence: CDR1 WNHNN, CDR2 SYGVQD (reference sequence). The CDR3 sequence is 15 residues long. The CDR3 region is CASSEGGGLDNEQYF.

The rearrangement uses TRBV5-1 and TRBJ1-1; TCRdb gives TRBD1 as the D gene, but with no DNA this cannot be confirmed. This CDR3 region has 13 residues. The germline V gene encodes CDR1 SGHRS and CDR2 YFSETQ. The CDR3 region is CASSLDPGTEAFF.

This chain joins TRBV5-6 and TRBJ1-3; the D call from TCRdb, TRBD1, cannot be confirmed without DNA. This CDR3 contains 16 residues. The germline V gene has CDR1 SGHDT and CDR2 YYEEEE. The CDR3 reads CASSRRTTGAGNTIYF.

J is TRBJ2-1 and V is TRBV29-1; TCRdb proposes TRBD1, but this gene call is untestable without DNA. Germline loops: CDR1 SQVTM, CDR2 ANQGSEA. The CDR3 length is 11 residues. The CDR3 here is CSVGRGDEQFF.

The CDR3 is CASSSSPGQGSETQYF. The genes are TRBV7-9 and TRBJ2-5; TCRdb designates TRBD1, a call that cannot be tested without DNA. The CDR3 totals 16 residues. Germline V gives CDR1 SEHNR, CDR2 FQNEAQ (reference sequence). Full variable domain (rest looked up from reference TRBV7-9 and TRBJ2-5): DTGVSQNPRHKITKRGQNVTFRCDPISEHNRLYWYRQTLGQGPEFLTYFQNEAQLEKSRLLSDRFSAERPKGSFSTLEIQRTEQGDSAMYLCASSSSPGQGSETQYFGPGTRLLVL.

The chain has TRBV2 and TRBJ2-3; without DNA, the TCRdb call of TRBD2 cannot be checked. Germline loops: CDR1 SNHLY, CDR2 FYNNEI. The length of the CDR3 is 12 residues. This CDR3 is CASRQLADTQYF.

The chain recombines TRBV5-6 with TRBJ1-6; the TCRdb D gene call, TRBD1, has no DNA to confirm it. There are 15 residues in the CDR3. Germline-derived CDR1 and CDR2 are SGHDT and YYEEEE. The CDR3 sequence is CASSTLDRVNSPLHF. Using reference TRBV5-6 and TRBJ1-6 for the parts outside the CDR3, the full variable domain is DAGVTQSPTHLIKTRGQQVTLRCSPKSGHDTVSWYQQALGQGPQFIFQYYEEEERQRGNFPDRFSGHQFPNYSSELNVNALLLGDSALYLCASSTLDRVNSPLHFGNGTRLTVT.

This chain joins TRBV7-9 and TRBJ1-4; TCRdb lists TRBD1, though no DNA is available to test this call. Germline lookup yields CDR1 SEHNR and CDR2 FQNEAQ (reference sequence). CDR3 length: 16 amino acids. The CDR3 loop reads CASSPTVPGANEKLFF.

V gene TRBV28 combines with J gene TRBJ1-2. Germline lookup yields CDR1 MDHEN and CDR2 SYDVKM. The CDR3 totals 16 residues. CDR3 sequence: CASHPGPINPIYGYTF.

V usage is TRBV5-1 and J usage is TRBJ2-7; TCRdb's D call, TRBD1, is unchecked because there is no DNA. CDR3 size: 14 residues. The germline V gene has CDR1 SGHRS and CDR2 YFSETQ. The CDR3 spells CASSTGQGNSEQYF.

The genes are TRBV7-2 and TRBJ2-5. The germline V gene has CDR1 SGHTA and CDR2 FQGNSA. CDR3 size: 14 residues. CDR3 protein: CASSLVGGWETQYF.

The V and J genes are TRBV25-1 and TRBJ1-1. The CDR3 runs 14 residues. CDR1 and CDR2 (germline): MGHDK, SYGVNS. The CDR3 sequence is CASSAYRENTEAFF.

This CDR3 reads CASSDTGGADEQFF. This sequence joins TRBV6-2 or TRBV6-3 and TRBJ2-1; the TCRdb call, TRBD1, lacks DNA for checking. Germline V gene sequence: CDR1 MNHEY, CDR2 SVGEGT. CDR3 length: 14 residues.

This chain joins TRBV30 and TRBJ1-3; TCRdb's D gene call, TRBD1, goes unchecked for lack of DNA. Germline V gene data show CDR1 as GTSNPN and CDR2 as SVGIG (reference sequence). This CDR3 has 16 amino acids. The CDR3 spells CAWSVPGKSAGNTIYF. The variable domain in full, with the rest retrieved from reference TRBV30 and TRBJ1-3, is SQTIHQWPATLVQPVGSPLSLECTVEGTSNPNLYWYRQAAGRGLQLLFYSVGIGQISSEVPQNLSASRPQDRQFILSSKKLLLSDSGFYLCAWSVPGKSAGNTIYFGEGSWLTVV.

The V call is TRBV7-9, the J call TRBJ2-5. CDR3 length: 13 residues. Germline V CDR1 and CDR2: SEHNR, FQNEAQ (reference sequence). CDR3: CASSLNPMETQYF.

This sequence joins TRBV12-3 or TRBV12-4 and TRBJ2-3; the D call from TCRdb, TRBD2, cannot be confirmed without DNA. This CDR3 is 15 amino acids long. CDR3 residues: CASSRSGGGSDTQYF.

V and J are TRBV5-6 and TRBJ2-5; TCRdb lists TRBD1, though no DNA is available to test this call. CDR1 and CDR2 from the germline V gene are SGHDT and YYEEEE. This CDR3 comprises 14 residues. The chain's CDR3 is CASSLVTGTETQYF.

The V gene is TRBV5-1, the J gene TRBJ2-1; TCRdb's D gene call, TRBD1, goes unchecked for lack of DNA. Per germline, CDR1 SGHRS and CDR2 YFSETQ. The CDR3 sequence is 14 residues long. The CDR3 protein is CASSSSTGGTEQFF.

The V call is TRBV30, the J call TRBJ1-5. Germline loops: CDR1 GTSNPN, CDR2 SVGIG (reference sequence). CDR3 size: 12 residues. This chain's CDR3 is CAWDTGNQPQHF.

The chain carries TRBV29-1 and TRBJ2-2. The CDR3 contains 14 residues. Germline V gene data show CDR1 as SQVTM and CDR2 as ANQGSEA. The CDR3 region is CSVGLRSNTGELFF.

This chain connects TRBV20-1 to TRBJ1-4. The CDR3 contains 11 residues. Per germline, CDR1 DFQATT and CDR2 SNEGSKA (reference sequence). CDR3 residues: CSASLGEKLFF.

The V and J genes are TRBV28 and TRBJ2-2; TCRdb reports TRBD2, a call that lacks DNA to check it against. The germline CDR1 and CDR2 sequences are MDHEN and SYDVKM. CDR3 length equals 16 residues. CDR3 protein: CATHRGAGGNTGELFF.

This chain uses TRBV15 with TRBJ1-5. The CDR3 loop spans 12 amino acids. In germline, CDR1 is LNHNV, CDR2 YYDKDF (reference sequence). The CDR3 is CATAVGNQPQHF.

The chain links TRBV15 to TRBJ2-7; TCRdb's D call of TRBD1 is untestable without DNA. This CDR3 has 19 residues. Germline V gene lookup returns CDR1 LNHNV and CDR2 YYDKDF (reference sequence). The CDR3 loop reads CATSGRTQGAGTPTYEQYF.